Sequencing of this T cell receptor (beta chain) was carried out in a study of T cell responses to AZD1222 COVID-19 vaccine. Study-level background: Analyses pooled second doses at about 4 or about 12 weeks.

Study outcomes and limitations: Samples come after the peak T cell response, not at day 14. CD4 TCRs covered the whole spike, strongest at regions 160-218 and 743-854.

Notes on this clone: Its antigen is still unknown.

Data came from immunoSEQ multiplex PCR; TCRdb stores just in-frame clones and leaves some out. The repertoire holds about 100,000 clones, with about 87% as singletons. Sequencing was performed on peripheral blood, taken on day 0 of AZD1222 vaccination. This receptor was taken from an adult in good health.

CDR3 amino acids: CASSVGDGPYYGYTF. CDR3 in DNA: TGTGCCAGTAGTGTGGGGGATGGCCCCTACTATGGCTACACCTTC. This chain uses TRBV19 with TRBJ1-2; perhaps TRBD1 as D (5 bases). CDR3 length equals 15 residues. Trimming removed 5 bases at V and 3 bases at J, with 16 bases between. From germline, CDR1 is LNHDA and CDR2 SQIVND (reference sequence).